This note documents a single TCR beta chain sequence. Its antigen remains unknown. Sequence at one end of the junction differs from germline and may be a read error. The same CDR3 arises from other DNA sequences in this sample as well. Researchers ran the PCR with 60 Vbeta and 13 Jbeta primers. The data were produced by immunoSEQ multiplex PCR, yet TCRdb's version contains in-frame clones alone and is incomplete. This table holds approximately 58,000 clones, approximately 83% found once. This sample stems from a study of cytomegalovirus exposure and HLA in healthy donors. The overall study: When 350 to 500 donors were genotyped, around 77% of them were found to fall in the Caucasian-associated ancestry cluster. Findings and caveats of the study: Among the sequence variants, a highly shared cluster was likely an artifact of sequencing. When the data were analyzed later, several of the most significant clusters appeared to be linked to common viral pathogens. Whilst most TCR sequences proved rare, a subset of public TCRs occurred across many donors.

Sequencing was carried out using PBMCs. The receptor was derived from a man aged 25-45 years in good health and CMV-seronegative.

The DNA of the CDR3 is TGTGCCACCAGCGAAGCAGGGATGAACACTGAGGCTTTCTTT. Protein: CATSEAGMNTEAFF. The rearrangement uses TRBV15 and TRBJ1-1; D possibly corresponds to TRBD1 (5 bases). The CDR3 has 14 residues. CDR1 and CDR2 from the germline V gene are LNHNV and YYDKDF (reference sequence).